A selection of T cell receptor beta chains follows, all from one sample in a study of CD8+ T cells in alopecia areata. Clones were read by immunoSEQ multiplex PCR, and TCRdb kept only the in-frame ones, dropping some. Of some 170,000 clones in the sample, approximately 53% were seen once. Source: CD8+ T cells sorted from blood, taken at week 24, from a patient treated with tofacitinib. All receptors come from a human donor with alopecia areata. Each CDR3 is given with its conserved first and last residue. The order of the fields is D gene, clone size, V gene, J gene, CDR3 protein, CDR3 DNA. D genes are given only for firm matches. Where a row states a size, it is once, few, many or the class of an expanded clone; other rows omit it.

>.|.|TRBV19|TRBJ1-2
CASSIGGEDYGYTF
TGTGCCAGTAGTATTGGAGGGGAGGACTATGGCTACACCTTC
>.|.|TRBV30|TRBJ2-7
CAWSAGTTYEQYF
TGTGCCTGGAGTGCCGGGACCACCTACGAGCAGTACTTC
>.|.|TRBV7-9|TRBJ1-5
CASSLSNQPQHF
TGTGCCAGCAGCCTTAGCAATCAGCCCCAGCATTTT
>TRBD2|.|TRBV4-3|TRBJ2-3
CASSQDWSGGLTDTQYF
TGCGCCAGCAGCCAAGATTGGAGCGGGGGGCTCACAGATACGCAGTATTTT
>.|.|TRBV27|TRBJ2-1
CASSETGYEQFF
TGTGCCAGCAGCGAGACAGGCTATGAGCAGTTCTTC
>.|.|TRBV9|TRBJ2-7
CASSDRDIGYEQYF
TGTGCCAGCAGCGACCGGGACATTGGCTACGAGCAGTACTTC
>.|.|TRBV14|TRBJ1-2
CASSQGSTGSHGYTF
TGTGCCAGCAGCCAAGGCTCGACAGGATCGCATGGCTACACCTTC
>TRBD1|few|TRBV7-9|TRBJ1-4
CASGAYQGGLGEKLFF
TGTGCCAGCGGCGCGTACCAAGGGGGCCTAGGTGAAAAACTGTTTTTT
>.|.|TRBV5-6|TRBJ1-4
CASSQWADPTNEKLFF
TGTGCCAGCAGCCAGTGGGCCGATCCAACTAATGAAAAACTGTTTTTT
>.|.|TRBV14|TRBJ2-6
CASSYSGANVLTF
TGTGCCAGCAGCTATTCTGGGGCCAACGTCCTGACTTTC
>TRBD1|few|TRBV2|TRBJ1-5
CASSEGDRGNQPQHF
TGTGCCAGCAGTGAAGGGGACAGAGGAAATCAGCCCCAGCATTTT
>.|.|TRBV7-6|TRBJ1-5
CASSLNTDYNQPQHF
TGTGCCAGCAGCTTAAATACAGACTACAATCAGCCCCAGCATTTT
>.|.|TRBV5-6|TRBJ2-4
CATSLGKNIQYF
TGTGCCACCAGTCTGGGAAAAAACATTCAGTACTTC
>TRBD1|.|TRBV19|TRBJ1-5
CASSMETGGSAQPQHF
TGTGCCAGTAGTATGGAGACAGGGGGTTCGGCTCAGCCCCAGCATTTT
>.|few|TRBV29-1|TRBJ2-2
CSVLLATGELFF
TGCAGCGTCCTACTCGCCACCGGGGAGCTGTTTTTT
>TRBD1|.|TRBV11-2|TRBJ1-1
CASSLKAPTDRGYFEAFF
TGTGCCAGCAGCCTAAAGGCCCCTACGGACAGGGGATATTTTGAAGCTTTCTTT
>TRBD1|.|TRBV7-9|TRBJ1-1
CASSYRTGDGMNTEAFF
TGTGCCAGCAGCTATCGGACAGGGGATGGAATGAACACTGAAGCTTTCTTT
>.|few|TRBV18|TRBJ2-1
CASSQGTPYNEQFF
TGTGCCAGCTCACAGGGGACACCCTACAATGAGCAGTTCTTC
>.|.|TRBV12-5|TRBJ1-2
CASATPAEHYGYTF
TGTGCTAGTGCCACCCCGGCAGAACACTATGGCTACACCTTC
>.|.|TRBV6-1|TRBJ2-1
CASSEWYSESNEQFF
TGTGCCAGCAGTGAATGGTACAGCGAATCCAATGAGCAGTTCTTC
>.|.|TRBV27|TRBJ1-5
CATRRGYNQPQHF
TGTGCCACCCGCAGGGGTTACAATCAGCCCCAGCATTTT
>.|.|TRBV27|TRBJ1-5
CASSLHGSNQPQHF
TGTGCCAGCAGTTTGCACGGAAGCAATCAGCCCCAGCATTTT
>TRBD1|few|TRBV29-1|TRBJ1-2
CSVVGTGGVYGYTF
TGCAGCGTTGTTGGGACAGGGGGAGTCTATGGCTACACCTTC
>.|.|TRBV27|TRBJ1-1
CASSSTLLNTEAFF
TGTGCCAGCAGTTCAACCCTTTTGAACACTGAAGCTTTCTTT
>TRBD1|.|TRBV29-1|TRBJ2-1
CSVEDRDRGTYNEQFF
TGCAGCGTTGAAGACCGCGACAGGGGAACCTACAATGAGCAGTTCTTC
>.|once|TRBV13|TRBJ1-1
CASSLRVGGTEAFF
TGTGCCAGCAGCTTAAGGGTGGGGGGAACTGAAGCTTTCTTT
>.|.|TRBV5-4|TRBJ2-7
CASRAGHSYEQYF
TGTGCCAGCAGGGCCGGACACTCCTACGAGCAGTACTTC
>TRBD1|.|TRBV19|TRBJ2-7
CASSASTGALYEQYF
TGTGCCAGTAGTGCCTCGACAGGGGCCCTCTACGAGCAGTACTTC
>TRBD1|.|TRBV12-5|TRBJ1-6
CASGDSGTANYNSPLHF
TGTGCTAGTGGCGACTCCGGGACAGCCAACTATAATTCACCCCTCCACTTT
>TRBD1|.|TRBV7-2|TRBJ1-2
CASRDRDVNYGYTF
TGTGCCAGCAGGGACAGGGATGTTAACTATGGCTACACCTTC
>.|.|TRBV7-8|TRBJ1-1
CASSLAGKLNTEAFF
TGTGCCAGCAGCTTAGCGGGGAAACTGAACACTGAAGCTTTCTTT
>.|.|TRBV7-9|TRBJ2-7
CASSPSAGSSYEQYF
TGTGCCAGCAGCCCCTCGGCAGGGAGCTCCTACGAGCAGTACTTC
>.|few|TRBV27|TRBJ1-6
CASSFGGSPLHF
TGTGCCAGCAGTTTTGGTGGGTCACCCCTCCACTTT
>.|.|TRBV9|TRBJ2-3
CASSPLGSNTDTQYF
TGTGCCAGCAGCCCGCTAGGTTCGAACACAGATACGCAGTATTTT
>TRBD1|.|TRBV29-1|TRBJ2-7
CSVVLDRNTYEQYF
TGCAGCGTTGTTTTGGACAGGAATACCTACGAGCAGTACTTC
>.|.|TRBV15|TRBJ1-5
CATSRDRFSNQPQHF
TGTGCCACCAGCAGGGACAGATTCAGCAATCAGCCCCAGCATTTT
>.|few|TRBV29-1|TRBJ1-2
CSVDLSGNYGYTF
TGCAGCGTTGACCTGAGCGGAAACTATGGCTACACCTTC
>TRBD2|few|TRBV29-1|TRBJ2-4
CSVGEAGGRNIQYF
TGCAGCGTTGGAGAAGCGGGGGGGAGAAACATTCAGTACTTC
>.|.|TRBV11-3|TRBJ2-3
CASPRGPDTQYF
TGTGCCAGCCCCCGGGGACCAGATACGCAGTATTTT
>TRBD2|few|TRBV19|TRBJ2-1
CASSLSGGAYNEQFF
TGTGCCAGTAGCCTAAGCGGGGGGGCCTACAATGAGCAGTTCTTC
>TRBD1|.|TRBV29-1|TRBJ1-2
CSVSGGYSGYTF
TGCAGCGTGTCAGGGGGCTATTCGGGCTACACCTTC
>.|.|TRBV30|TRBJ2-2
CAWSMNTGELFF
TGTGCCTGGAGTATGAACACCGGGGAGCTGTTTTTT
>.|.|TRBV9|TRBJ1-1
CASSAYPHTEAFF
TGTGCCAGCAGCGCCTATCCCCACACTGAAGCTTTCTTT
>.|few|TRBV30|TRBJ1-1
CAWSFSGTEAFF
TGTGCCTGGAGTTTTAGCGGCACCGAAGCTTTCTTT
>.|.|TRBV30|TRBJ2-7
CAWSPSREQYF
TGTGCCTGGAGCCCTTCTCGGGAGCAGTACTTC
>.|few|TRBV5-6|TRBJ2-5
CASSFQGSGETQYF
TGTGCCAGCAGCTTCCAGGGGAGCGGAGAGACCCAGTACTTC
>.|once|TRBV5-1|TRBJ1-1
CASSWGGSTEAFF
TGCGCCAGCAGTTGGGGGGGTTCCACTGAAGCTTTCTTT
>TRBD1|.|TRBV5-1|TRBJ1-1
CASSSGTGTTEAFF
TGCGCCAGCAGCTCCGGGACAGGGACCACTGAAGCTTTCTTT
>.|.|TRBV10-2|TRBJ1-2
CASRRQETNYGYTF
TGCGCCAGCAGGAGACAGGAGACTAACTATGGCTACACCTTC
>.|few|TRBV5-6|TRBJ2-1
CASSLGTEQFF
TGTGCCAGCAGCTTGGGGACTGAGCAGTTCTTC
>.|.|TRBV4-1|TRBJ1-5
CASSQTWRQPQHF
TGCGCCAGCAGCCAAACTTGGCGCCAGCCCCAGCATTTT
>.|few|TRBV5-6|TRBJ2-7
CASSLDSSPYEQYF
TGTGCCAGCAGCTTGGATAGCTCCCCCTACGAGCAGTACTTC
>.|.|TRBV30|TRBJ1-5
CAWSDGNQPQHF
TGTGCCTGGAGTGATGGAAATCAGCCCCAGCATTTT
>TRBD1|.|TRBV10-3|TRBJ1-2
CAISGETGGDYGYTF
TGTGCCATCAGTGGCGAAACAGGGGGGGACTATGGCTACACCTTC
>.|.|TRBV9|TRBJ1-1
CASSENPNTEAFF
TGTGCCAGCAGCGAAAACCCGAACACTGAAGCTTTCTTT